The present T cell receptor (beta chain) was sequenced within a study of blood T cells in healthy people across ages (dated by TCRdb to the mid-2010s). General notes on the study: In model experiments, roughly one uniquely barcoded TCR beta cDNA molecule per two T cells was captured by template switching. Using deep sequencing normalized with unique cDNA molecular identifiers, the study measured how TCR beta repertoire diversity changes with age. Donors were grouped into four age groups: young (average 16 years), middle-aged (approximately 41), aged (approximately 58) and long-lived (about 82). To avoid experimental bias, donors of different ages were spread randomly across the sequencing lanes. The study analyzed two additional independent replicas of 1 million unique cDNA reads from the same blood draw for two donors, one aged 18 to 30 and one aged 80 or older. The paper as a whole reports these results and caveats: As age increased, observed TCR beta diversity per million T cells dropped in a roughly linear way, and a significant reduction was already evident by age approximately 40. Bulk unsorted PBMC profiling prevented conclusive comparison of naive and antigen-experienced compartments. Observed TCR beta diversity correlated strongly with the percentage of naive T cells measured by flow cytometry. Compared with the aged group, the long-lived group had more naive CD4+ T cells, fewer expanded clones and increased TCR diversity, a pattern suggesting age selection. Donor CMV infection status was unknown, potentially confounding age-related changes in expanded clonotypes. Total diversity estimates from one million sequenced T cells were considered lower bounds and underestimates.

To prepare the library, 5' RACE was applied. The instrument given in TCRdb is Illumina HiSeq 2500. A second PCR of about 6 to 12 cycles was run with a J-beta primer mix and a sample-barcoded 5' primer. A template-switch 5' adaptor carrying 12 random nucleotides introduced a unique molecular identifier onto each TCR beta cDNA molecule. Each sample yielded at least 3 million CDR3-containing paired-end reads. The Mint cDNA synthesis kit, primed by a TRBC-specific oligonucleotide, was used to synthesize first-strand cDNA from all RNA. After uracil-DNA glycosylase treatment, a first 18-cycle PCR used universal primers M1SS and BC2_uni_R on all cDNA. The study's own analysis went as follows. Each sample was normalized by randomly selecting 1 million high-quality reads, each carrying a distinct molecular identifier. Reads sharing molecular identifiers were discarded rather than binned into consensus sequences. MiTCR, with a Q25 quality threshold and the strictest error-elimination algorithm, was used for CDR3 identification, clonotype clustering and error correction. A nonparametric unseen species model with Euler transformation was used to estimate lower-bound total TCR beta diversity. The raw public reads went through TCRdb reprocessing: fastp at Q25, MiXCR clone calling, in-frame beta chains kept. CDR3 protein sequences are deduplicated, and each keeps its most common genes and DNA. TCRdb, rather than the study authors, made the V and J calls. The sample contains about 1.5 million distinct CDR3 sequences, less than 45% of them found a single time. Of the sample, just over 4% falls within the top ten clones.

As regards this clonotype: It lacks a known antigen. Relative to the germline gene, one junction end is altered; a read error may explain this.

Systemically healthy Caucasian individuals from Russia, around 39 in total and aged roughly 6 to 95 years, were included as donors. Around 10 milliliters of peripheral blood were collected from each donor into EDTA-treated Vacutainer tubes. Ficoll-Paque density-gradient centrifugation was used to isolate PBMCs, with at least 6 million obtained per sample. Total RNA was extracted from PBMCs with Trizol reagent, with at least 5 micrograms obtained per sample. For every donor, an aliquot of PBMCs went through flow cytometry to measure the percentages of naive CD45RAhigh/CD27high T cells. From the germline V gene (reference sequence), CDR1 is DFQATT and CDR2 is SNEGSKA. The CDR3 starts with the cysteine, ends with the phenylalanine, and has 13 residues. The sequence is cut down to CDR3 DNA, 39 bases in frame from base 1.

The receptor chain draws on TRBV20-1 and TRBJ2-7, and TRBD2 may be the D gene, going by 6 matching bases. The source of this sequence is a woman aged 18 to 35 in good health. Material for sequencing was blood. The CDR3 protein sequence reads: CSTRDSVSYEQYF. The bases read TGCAGTACTAGGGACTCGGTCTCCTACGAGCAGTACTTC.